These T cell receptor beta chains were read from a single sample in a study of T-cell memory formation after mild COVID-19. A single record per CDR3 protein comes from TCRdb applying MiXCR to the 5' RACE reads. The sample consists of more than 250,000 distinct CDR3 sequences, around 15% of them appearing once. The specimen was PBMCs or a T cell subset sorted from them (not recorded which). The receptor set was obtained from a man aged 18 to 29 who had mild COVID-19 (a few samples of this study predate the infection). Cell type and time point are not known. Both conserved end residues are part of each CDR3. The D gene is left open where the match is weak. Rows give clone size only sometimes, using once, few, many, or a class for an expanded clone.

v_call	j_call	d_call	clone_size	cdr3_nt	cdr3_aa
TRBV4-1	TRBJ1-4	NA	NA	TGCGCCAGCAGCCCCCTACCCGACAGGTGGAGTGAAAAACTGTTTTTT	CASSPLPDRWSEKLFF
TRBV12-3/TRBV12-4	TRBJ1-5	NA	few	TGTGCCAGCAGTTTGGAAGAGCCCCAGCATTTT	CASSLEEPQHF
TRBV29-1	TRBJ1-1	NA	few	TGCAGCGTTGATAAGAGACAGGCCATGAACACTGAAGCTTTCTTT	CSVDKRQAMNTEAFF
TRBV15	TRBJ1-2	NA	NA	TGTGCCACCAGCAGATCCCGGGACCCGGCGGACTATGGCTACACCTTC	CATSRSRDPADYGYTF
TRBV20-1	TRBJ1-4	TRBD1	NA	TGCAGTGCTAGGGGGACAGGTGCAACTAATGAAAAACTGTTTTTT	CSARGTGATNEKLFF
TRBV5-5	TRBJ2-7	TRBD1	NA	TGTGCCAGCAGCAGGACAGGGGTCGCCGAGCAGTACTTC	CASSRTGVAEQYF
TRBV7-9	TRBJ2-7	TRBD1	NA	TGTGCCAGCAGCTTAGGGGACAGGGCGGGGTCCGAGCAGTACTTC	CASSLGDRAGSEQYF
TRBV5-1	TRBJ2-5	TRBD1	NA	TGCGCCAGCAGCTTGGCCGGGACAGGGAGAGAGACCCAGTACTTC	CASSLAGTGRETQYF
TRBV20-1	TRBJ2-3	TRBD2	few	TGCAGTGCTGATTTAGCGGGGGGACGGACAGATACGCAGTATTTT	CSADLAGGRTDTQYF
TRBV5-1	TRBJ2-1	TRBD2	NA	TGCGCCAGCAGCTTAGGACATTTCAGCGGGGAGAGCTCCTACAATGAGCAGTTCTTC	CASSLGHFSGESSYNEQFF